The 5 T cell receptor beta chains below were found in one sample sequenced in a study of blood T cell repertoires in COVID-19. The method was immunoSEQ multiplex PCR; TCRdb's version includes in-frame clones alone and lacks a portion of them. The table shows about 320,000 clones, with around 85% occurring only once. Sequenced material: peripheral blood. All receptors come from a human donor in a cohort sampled during active COVID-19.

The rearrangement links TRBV5-4 to TRBJ1-1; the match to TRBD1 covers 12 bases. The germline gives CDR1 SGHNT, CDR2 YYREEE (reference sequence). V lost 6 bases to trimming and J lost 8 bases; unmatched junction nucleotides: 11. The CDR3 is 15 amino acids. The CDR3 here is CASNRGDRGRGEAFF. The CDR3 coding sequence is TGTGCCAGCAACCGTGGGGACAGGGGGCGGGGGGAAGCTTTCTTT.

This clone appeared once. CDR3: CASSAQGGNSPLHF. The CDR3 nucleotides are TGTGCCAGCAGCGCTCAGGGGGGCAATTCACCCCTCCACTTT. The chain couples TRBV9 to TRBJ1-6; 7 nucleotides align to TRBD1. The CDR3 extends over 14 amino acids. Germline trimming cut 3 bases from V and 7 bases from J; bases unmatched to any gene: 4. CDR1 SGDLS and CDR2 YYNGEE come from the germline V gene.

This sequence joins TRBV10-3 and TRBJ1-1; 7 positions agree with TRBD1. Germline V CDR1 and CDR2: ENHRY, SYGVKD. The CDR3 contains 13 residues. The J segment lost 1 base and the V segment lost 10 bases, leaving 6 bases of the junction unmatched. For the CDR3, the DNA is TGTGCCACTGGGGACAGTAAGAACACTGAAGCTTTCTTT. This encodes CATGDSKNTEAFF.

The chain couples TRBV5-6 to TRBJ1-2; 9 nucleotides line up with TRBD1. Per the germline V gene, CDR1 is SGHDT and CDR2 is YYEEEE. Trimming cost V 4 bases and J 6 bases; bases outside gene matches: 4. This CDR3 region has 13 residues. CDR3 loop: CASSRGQGNGYTF. In DNA, the CDR3 is TGTGCCAGCAGCCGGGGACAGGGAAATGGCTACACCTTC.

The J gene is TRBJ2-4, the V gene TRBV3-1 (or the pseudogene TRBV3-2); perhaps TRBD1 as D (6 bases). V was shortened by 1 base and J by 8 bases, with 18 bases between the two germline ends. Germline V gene lookup returns CDR1 LGHDT and CDR2 YNNKEL (reference sequence). The CDR3 is 16 residues long. CDR3 nucleotide sequence: TGTGCCAGCAGCCAAGGCGACAGGTTTTTGAGGGACATTCAGTACTTC. Amino acids: CASSQGDRFLRDIQYF.